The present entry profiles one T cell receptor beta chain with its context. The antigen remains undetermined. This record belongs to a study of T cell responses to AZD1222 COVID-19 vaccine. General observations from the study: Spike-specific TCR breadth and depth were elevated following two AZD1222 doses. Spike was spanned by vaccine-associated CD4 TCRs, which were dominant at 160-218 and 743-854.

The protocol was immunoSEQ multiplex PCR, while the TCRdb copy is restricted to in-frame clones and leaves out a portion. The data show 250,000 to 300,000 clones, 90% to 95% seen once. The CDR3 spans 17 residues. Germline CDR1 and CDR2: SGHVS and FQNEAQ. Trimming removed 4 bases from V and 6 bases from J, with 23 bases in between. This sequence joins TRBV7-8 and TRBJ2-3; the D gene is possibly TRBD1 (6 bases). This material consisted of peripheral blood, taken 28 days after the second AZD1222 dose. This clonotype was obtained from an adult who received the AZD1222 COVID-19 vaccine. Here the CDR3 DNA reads TGTGCCAGCAGCTACCTCCAGGGGAACTACCACGGGGATACGCAGTATTTT. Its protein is CASSYLQGNYHGDTQYF.